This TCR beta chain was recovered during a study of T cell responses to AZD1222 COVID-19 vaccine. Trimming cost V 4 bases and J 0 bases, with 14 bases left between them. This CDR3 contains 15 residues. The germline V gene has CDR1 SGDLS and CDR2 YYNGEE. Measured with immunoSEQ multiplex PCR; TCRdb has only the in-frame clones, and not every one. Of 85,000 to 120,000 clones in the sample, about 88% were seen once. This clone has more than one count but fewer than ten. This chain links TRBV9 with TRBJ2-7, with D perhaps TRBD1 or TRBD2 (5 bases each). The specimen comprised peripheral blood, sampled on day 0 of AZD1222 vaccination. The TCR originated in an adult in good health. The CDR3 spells CASSPGTVSSYEQYF. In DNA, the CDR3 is TGTGCCAGCAGCCCAGGGACCGTGAGCTCCTACGAGCAGTACTTC.